A selection of T cell receptor beta chains follows, all from one sample in a study of T-cell reconstitution after alpha-beta-depleted transplantation in children. TCRdb ran MiXCR on the PCR reads and lists one entry per CDR3 protein. The data hold about 540,000 distinct CDR3 sequences, with 18% observed a single time. The specimen comprised PBMCs from the stem cell graft donor, sampled from the stem cell graft. These receptors all come from a human donor who donated a stem cell graft to a child with acute lymphoblastic leukemia. CDR3s include the opening cysteine and the closing phenylalanine or tryptophan. A D gene is named only where the DNA matches it firmly. Part of the rows lack a size; the others show once, few, many or a class for expanded clones.

clone_size,v_call,j_call,d_call,cdr3_aa,cdr3_nt
-,TRBV7-2,TRBJ1-5,-,CASSLGGGTGGPQHF,TGTGCCAGCAGCTTAGGAGGAGGGACGGGGGGGCCCCAGCATTTT
-,TRBV27,TRBJ2-7,-,CASSLSVGLYEQYF,TGTGCCAGCAGTTTATCGGTGGGACTTTACGAGCAGTACTTC
-,TRBV12-3/TRBV12-4,TRBJ2-1,TRBD1,CASRGQGAVNEQFF,TGTGCCAGCAGGGGACAGGGGGCGGTCAATGAGCAGTTCTTC
-,TRBV11-2,TRBJ1-3,TRBD1,CASSSTGTGALYRSGNTIYF,TGTGCCAGCAGCTCGACCGGGACAGGGGCGCTCTACCGCTCTGGAAACACCATATATTTT
-,TRBV28,TRBJ2-4,-,CASQGLKNIQYF,TGTGCCTCGCAGGGTCTCAAAAACATTCAGTACTTC
-,TRBV20-1,TRBJ2-1,TRBD2,CSARAQRGGRAYNEQF,TGCAGTGCTAGAGCCCAGCGCGGGGGAAGGGCCTACAATGAGCAGTTC
-,TRBV6-1,TRBJ2-5,TRBD2,CASRGTSGETQYF,TGTGCCAGCAGGGGGACTAGCGGGGAGACCCAGTACTTC
-,TRBV12-3/TRBV12-4,TRBJ2-6,-,CAIDVDSGANVLTF,TGTGCCATCGACGTTGACTCTGGGGCCAACGTCCTGACTTTC
-,TRBV5-1,TRBJ2-1,-,CASKLLDNEQFF,TGCGCCAGCAAGCTCCTCGACAATGAGCAGTTCTTC
once,TRBV2,TRBJ2-1,TRBD2,CASSEPGLAVLSSYNEQFF,TGTGCCAGCAGCGAGCCGGGACTAGCGGTATTGAGCTCCTACAATGAGCAGTTCTTC
-,TRBV29-1,TRBJ1-2,-,CSAGQTAYGYTF,TGCAGCGCCGGACAGACAGCCTATGGCTACACCTTC